The rows below give T cell receptor beta chains drawn from one sample of a study of cytomegalovirus exposure and HLA in healthy donors. The table came from immunoSEQ multiplex PCR; TCRdb's copy has only in-frame clones and leaves some out. The sample carries 140,000 or so clones, roughly 62% recorded once. Sequencing used PBMCs. Receptor source: a man aged 60 to 75 in good health and CMV-seronegative. The CDR3 runs from the conserved cysteine through the conserved F or W. The order of the fields is CDR3 protein, CDR3 DNA, V gene, J gene, D gene, clone size. D genes are given only for firm matches. Only some rows state a clone size, as once, few, many or a class for expanded clones.

CASSLLQGARDYGYTF	TGCGCCAGCAGCCTACTACAGGGGGCGAGAGACTATGGCTACACCTTC	TRBV5-1	TRBJ1-2	TRBD1	-
CASSRITLAEKNPYEQYF	TGCGCCAGCAGCCGGATTACACTAGCGGAAAAAAACCCCTACGAGCAGTACTTC	TRBV4-1	TRBJ2-7	TRBD2	-
CAWSTLAGGTDTQYF	TGTGCCTGGAGTACGTTAGCGGGAGGCACAGATACGCAGTATTTT	TRBV30	TRBJ2-3	TRBD2	once
CASSYPGGTYNEQFF	TGTGCCAGCAGTTATCCAGGGGGCACCTACAATGAGCAGTTCTTC	TRBV6-5	TRBJ2-1	TRBD1	-
CASSPSAGGNEQFF	TGTGCCAGCAGCCCGTCGGCGGGAGGCAATGAGCAGTTCTTC	TRBV7-2	TRBJ2-1	TRBD2	-
CASSLGQQETQYF	TGTGCCAGCAGCTTGGGACAGCAAGAGACCCAGTACTTC	TRBV5-4	TRBJ2-5	-	few
CASRMTGLSGELFF	TGTGCCAGCAGGATGACAGGGTTGTCCGGGGAGTTGTTTTTT	TRBV6-5	TRBJ2-2	TRBD1	-
CASSSQGAVYQPQHF	TGTGCCAGCAGTTCGCAGGGGGCGGTTTATCAGCCCCAGCATTTT	TRBV6-5	TRBJ1-5	TRBD1	-
CASSLAGGGETQYF	TGTGCCAGCAGCTTGGCGGGAGGTGGGGAGACCCAGTACTTC	TRBV5-4	TRBJ2-5	TRBD2	-
CASSLDGGYGYTF	TGTGCCAGCAGTCTTGACGGAGGCTATGGCTACACCTTC	TRBV27	TRBJ1-2	-	-
CASSPRQGAVYGYTF	TGTGCCAGCAGCCCACGTCAGGGGGCGGTCTATGGCTACACCTTC	TRBV7-8	TRBJ1-2	TRBD1	-
CASSLFPLTGILNTEAFF	TGTGCCAGCAGTTTGTTCCCATTGACAGGGATTTTGAACACTGAAGCTTTCTTT	TRBV27	TRBJ1-1	TRBD1	-
CASALGGDYGYTF	TGTGCCAGTGCCTTAGGGGGCGACTATGGCTACACCTTC	TRBV19	TRBJ1-2	TRBD1	-
CASSGPYGTDTQYF	TGTGCCAGCAGCGGGCCTTATGGCACAGATACGCAGTATTTT	TRBV9	TRBJ2-3	-	-
CASSYRTGGASYEQYF	TGTGCCAGCAGTTACAGGACAGGGGGCGCCTCCTACGAGCAGTACTTC	TRBV6-5	TRBJ2-7	TRBD1	-
CASSQGDPANTGELFF	TGTGCCAGTAGTCAGGGGGACCCCGCGAACACCGGGGAGCTGTTTTTT	TRBV19	TRBJ2-2	TRBD1	-
CASSFSVSGANVLTF	TGTGCCAGCAGCTTTTCCGTCTCTGGGGCCAACGTCCTGACTTTC	TRBV28	TRBJ2-6	-	-
CATSRGRSGTRNNEKLFF	TGTGCCACCAGCAGAGGCCGCTCCGGGACACGGAATAATGAAAAACTGTTTTTT	TRBV15	TRBJ1-4	-	-
CASSIPPSDTQYF	TGTGCCAGTAGTATACCTCCCTCAGATACGCAGTATTTT	TRBV19	TRBJ2-3	-	-
CASSLTGGDYGYTF	TGTGCCAGCAGCTTGACAGGGGGAGACTATGGCTACACCTTC	TRBV7-2	TRBJ1-2	TRBD1	-
CASSVATQGLLETQYF	TGTGCCAGCAGCGTAGCGACCCAGGGCCTCCTAGAGACCCAGTACTTC	TRBV9	TRBJ2-5	-	-
CASSRYTPGLLRVTDTQYF	TGTGCCAGTAGTAGGTATACACCGGGACTACTAAGAGTCACAGATACGCAGTATTTT	TRBV19	TRBJ2-3	TRBD2	-
CAWGSTGSGNTIYF	TGTGCCTGGGGGTCAACAGGGTCTGGAAACACCATATATTTT	TRBV30	TRBJ1-3	-	-
CASSYFSGSVQDTQYF	TGTGCCAGCAGTTACTTTAGCGGGAGTGTCCAAGATACGCAGTATTTT	TRBV6-6	TRBJ2-3	TRBD2	-
CASSPSGSNYNEQFF	TGTGCCAGCAGTCCTAGCGGGAGTAACTACAATGAGCAGTTCTTC	TRBV5-4	TRBJ2-1	TRBD2	-
CASSLHMNTEAFF	TGTGCCAGCAGCTTGCACATGAACACTGAAGCTTTCTTT	TRBV7-3	TRBJ1-1	-	few
CASSAGDANTGELFF	TGTGCCAGTAGTGCAGGGGACGCGAACACCGGGGAGCTGTTTTTT	TRBV19	TRBJ2-2	-	-
CASGTPGQGTYEQYF	TGTGCCAGCGGCACACCGGGACAGGGGACCTACGAGCAGTACTTC	TRBV5-4	TRBJ2-7	TRBD1	-
CASSYGPGTASYEQYF	TGTGCCAGCAGTTACGGCCCCGGGACAGCTTCCTACGAGCAGTACTTC	TRBV6-6	TRBJ2-7	TRBD1	once
CASEGGLLNTEAFF	TGTGCCAGTGAAGGAGGACTCTTGAACACTGAAGCTTTCTTT	TRBV6-1	TRBJ1-1	-	-
CASSLARLAGGPFETQYF	TGTGCCAGCAGCTTAGCGCGGCTAGCGGGAGGGCCGTTTGAGACCCAGTACTTC	TRBV7-2	TRBJ2-5	TRBD2	-
CAISVTGDRGGKAEAFF	TGTGCCATCAGCGTAACAGGAGACAGGGGTGGGAAGGCTGAAGCTTTCTTT	TRBV10-3	TRBJ1-1	TRBD1	-
CASSVDPPGEQYF	TGTGCCAGCAGCGTAGACCCCCCGGGGGAGCAGTACTTC	TRBV9	TRBJ2-7	-	-
CASSYSGKGSQETQYF	TGTGCCAGCAGTTACTCAGGGAAGGGGTCCCAAGAGACCCAGTACTTC	TRBV6-6	TRBJ2-5	-	-
CASSTRQGSTEAFF	TGTGCCAGCAGTACGAGACAGGGATCCACTGAAGCTTTCTTT	TRBV2	TRBJ1-1	TRBD1	-
CASSLVLAGGPHEQYF	TGCGCCAGCAGCTTGGTGTTAGCGGGAGGGCCCCACGAGCAGTACTTC	TRBV5-1	TRBJ2-7	TRBD2	few
CASSWTGPDTQYF	TGCGCCAGCAGCTGGACAGGGCCAGATACGCAGTATTTT	TRBV5-1	TRBJ2-3	TRBD1	-
CASTLYDTIYF	TGTGCCAGCACCCTCTATGACACCATATATTTT	TRBV6-6	TRBJ1-3	-	-
CASSSGQGSHTEAFF	TGTGCCAGCAGCTCGGGACAGGGAAGCCACACTGAAGCTTTCTTT	TRBV7-9	TRBJ1-1	TRBD1	-
CASSLAAGPGLFNSPLHF	TGTGCCAGCAGCTTGGCGGCAGGGCCAGGTCTTTTTAATTCACCCCTCCACTTT	TRBV5-6	TRBJ1-6	-	-
CASSGSQETQYF	TGTGCCAGTAGCGGGTCCCAAGAGACCCAGTACTTC	TRBV19	TRBJ2-5	-	-
CATSSRTDLAKNIQYF	TGTGCCACCAGCAGCCGGACAGATCTAGCCAAAAACATTCAGTACTTC	TRBV15	TRBJ2-4	-	-
CASSQGGGSSYNEQFF	TGTGCCAGCAGCCAAGGCGGCGGTAGCTCCTACAATGAGCAGTTCTTC	TRBV4-2	TRBJ2-1	-	-
CASSLVGRQGAVNEKLFF	TGTGCCAGCAGCTTAGTGGGTCGGCAGGGGGCCGTCAATGAAAAACTGTTTTTT	TRBV7-8	TRBJ1-4	TRBD1	few
CASSPLAGSYNEQFF	TGTGCCAGCAGCCCGTTAGCGGGGTCCTACAATGAGCAGTTCTTC	TRBV7-6	TRBJ2-1	TRBD2	-
CATRTSGSSYNEQFF	TGTGCCACCAGAACTAGCGGCAGCTCCTACAATGAGCAGTTCTTC	TRBV6-5	TRBJ2-1	TRBD2	once
CATNNYNEQFF	TGTGCCACAAACAATTACAATGAGCAGTTCTTC	TRBV6-1	TRBJ2-1	-	few
CASSLKTSGRSEQFF	TGTGCCAGCAGCTTGAAGACTAGCGGGAGGAGTGAGCAGTTCTTC	TRBV5-4	TRBJ2-1	TRBD2	-
CASSLAGALNQPQHF	TGTGCCAGCAGCTTAGCGGGGGCACTCAATCAGCCCCAGCATTTT	TRBV7-8	TRBJ1-5	-	-
CASSLPIQGDSSYEQYF	TGTGCCAGCAGCTTACCGATACAGGGGGATAGCTCCTACGAGCAGTACTTC	TRBV11-2	TRBJ2-7	TRBD1	once
CASAPRGGSQPQHF	TGCGCCAGCGCCCCAAGAGGGGGCAGTCAGCCCCAGCATTTT	TRBV5-1	TRBJ1-5	TRBD1	-
CSVDKQGVNTEAFF	TGCAGCGTTGACAAACAGGGGGTGAACACTGAAGCTTTCTTT	TRBV29-1	TRBJ1-1	TRBD1	-
CASSETYEKLFF	TGTGCCAGCAGTGAGACTTATGAAAAACTGTTTTTT	TRBV6-5	TRBJ1-4	-	-
CASGQGTLNTEAFF	TGCGCCAGCGGTCAAGGGACACTGAACACTGAAGCTTTCTTT	TRBV5-1	TRBJ1-1	-	few
CASSYFGTGSYGYTF	TGTGCCAGCAGTTACTTCGGGACAGGGTCCTATGGCTACACCTTC	TRBV6-5	TRBJ1-2	TRBD1	-
CASSLSEREASYEQYF	TGTGCCAGCAGTTTGTCCGAGAGGGAAGCATCCTACGAGCAGTACTTC	TRBV28	TRBJ2-7	-	-
CASSPRGDNEAFF	TGTGCCAGCAGCCCCAGGGGGGATAATGAAGCTTTCTTT	TRBV5-4	TRBJ1-1	TRBD1	-
CASTLLAGGGNEQFF	TGTGCCAGCACTTTGCTAGCGGGAGGCGGGAATGAGCAGTTCTTC	TRBV28	TRBJ2-1	TRBD2	-
CASSPVAGNTEAFF	TGTGCCAGCTCACCTGTAGCGGGAAACACTGAAGCTTTCTTT	TRBV18	TRBJ1-1	-	-